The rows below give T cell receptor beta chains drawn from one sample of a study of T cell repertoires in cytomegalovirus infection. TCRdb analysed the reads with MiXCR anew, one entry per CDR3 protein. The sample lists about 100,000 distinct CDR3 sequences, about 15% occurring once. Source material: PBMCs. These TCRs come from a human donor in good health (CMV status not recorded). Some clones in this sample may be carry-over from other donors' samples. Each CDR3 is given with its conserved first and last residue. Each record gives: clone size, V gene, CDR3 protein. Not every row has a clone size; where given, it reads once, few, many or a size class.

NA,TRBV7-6,CASSSRGETQYF
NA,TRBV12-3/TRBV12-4,CASSSADSYTF
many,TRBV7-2,CASSPSGQGHQPQHF
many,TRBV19,CASSNPQLRNQPQHF
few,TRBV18,CASSPSAGGTYNEQFF
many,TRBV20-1,CSARDWLGLAEMETQYF
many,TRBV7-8,CASSFSGEETQYF
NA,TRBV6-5,CASSYSPGSGDEKLFF
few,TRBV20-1,CSAREGGYWNTEAFF
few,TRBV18,CASSPINPGQGSPEQYF
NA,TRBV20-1,CSVPGDPPRNSPLHF
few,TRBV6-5,CASSYDSGGLGTQYF
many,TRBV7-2,CASSPWTDSYEQYF
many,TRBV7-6,CASSLAVSIRETQYF
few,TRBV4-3,CASSQLTSGGLNEQFF
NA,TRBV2,CASSEAGVPYGYTF
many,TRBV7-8,CASSPITDTQYF
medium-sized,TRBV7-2,CASSPWTATNEKLFF
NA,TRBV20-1,CSARGKGYGYTF
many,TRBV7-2,CASSQGGAGYNEQFF
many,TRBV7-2,CASRGQGMESSYNSPLHF
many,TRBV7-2,CASSLRGLAQFF
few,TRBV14,CASSQEFSGVLNEQFF
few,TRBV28,CASSLDGTALTEAFF
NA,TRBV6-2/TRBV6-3,CASSNDWTGTYNEQFF
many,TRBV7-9,CASSVGTGEKLAEQYF
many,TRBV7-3,CASSPGGSGANVLTF
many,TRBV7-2,CASSLAQRTELFF
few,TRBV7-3,CASSLGGLRTNEQFF
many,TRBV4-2,CASSQADRGSYEQYF
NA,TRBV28,CASSYRVWAASQTEAFF
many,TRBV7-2,CASSLVLRTGELFF
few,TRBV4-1,CASSQGEGAKRQFF
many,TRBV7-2,CASSLSMNTEAFF
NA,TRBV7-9,CASSPSIPGGYTF
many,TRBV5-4,CASSLGRAGGTEAFF